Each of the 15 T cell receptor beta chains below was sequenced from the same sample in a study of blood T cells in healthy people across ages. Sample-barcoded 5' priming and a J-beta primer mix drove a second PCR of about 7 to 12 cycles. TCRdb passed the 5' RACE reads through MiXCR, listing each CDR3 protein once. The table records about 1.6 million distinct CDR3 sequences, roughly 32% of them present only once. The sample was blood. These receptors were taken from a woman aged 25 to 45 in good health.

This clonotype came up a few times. Here the CDR3 reads CASSSPRDRVDNVLTF. The CDR3, as DNA: TGTGCCAGCAGCAGTCCCCGGGACAGGGTGGACAACGTCCTGACTTTC. The chain has TRBV7-2 and TRBJ2-6; TRBD1 aligns across 9 bases. Germline-derived CDR1 and CDR2 are SGHTA and FQGNSA. Losses at the gene ends were 5 bases for V and 9 bases for J; bases not matched to a gene: 11. This CDR3 has 16 residues.

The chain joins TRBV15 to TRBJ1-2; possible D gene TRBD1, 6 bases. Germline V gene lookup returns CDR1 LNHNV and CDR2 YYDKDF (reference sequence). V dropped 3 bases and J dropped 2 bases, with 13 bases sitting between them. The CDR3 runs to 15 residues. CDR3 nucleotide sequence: TGTGCCACCAGCAGCGGTACGGGGGGCAACTATGGCTACACCTTC. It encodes CATSSGTGGNYGYTF.

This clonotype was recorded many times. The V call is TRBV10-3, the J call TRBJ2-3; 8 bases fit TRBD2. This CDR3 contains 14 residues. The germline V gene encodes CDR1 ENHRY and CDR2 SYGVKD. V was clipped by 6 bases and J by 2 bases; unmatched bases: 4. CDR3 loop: CAISGRDNTDTQYF. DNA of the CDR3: TGTGCCATCAGCGGGAGGGACAACACAGATACGCAGTATTTT.

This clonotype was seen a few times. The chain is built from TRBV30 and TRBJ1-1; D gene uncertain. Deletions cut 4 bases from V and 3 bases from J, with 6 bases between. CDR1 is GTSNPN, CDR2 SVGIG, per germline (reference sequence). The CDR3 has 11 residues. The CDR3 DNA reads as TGTGCCTGGATTATATACACTGAAGCTTTCTTT. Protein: CAWIIYTEAFF.

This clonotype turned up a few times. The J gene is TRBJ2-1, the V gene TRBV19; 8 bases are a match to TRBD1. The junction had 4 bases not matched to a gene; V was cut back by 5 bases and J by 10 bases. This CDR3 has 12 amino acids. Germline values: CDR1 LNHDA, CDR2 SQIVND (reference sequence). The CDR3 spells CASSFRQGEQFF. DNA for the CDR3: TGTGCCAGTAGTTTTAGACAGGGGGAGCAGTTCTTC.

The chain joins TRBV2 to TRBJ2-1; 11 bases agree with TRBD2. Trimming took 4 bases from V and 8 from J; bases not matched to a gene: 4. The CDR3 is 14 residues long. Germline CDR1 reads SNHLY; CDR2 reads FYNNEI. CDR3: CASSVTSGKDEQFF. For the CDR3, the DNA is TGTGCCAGCAGTGTGACTAGCGGGAAGGATGAGCAGTTCTTC.

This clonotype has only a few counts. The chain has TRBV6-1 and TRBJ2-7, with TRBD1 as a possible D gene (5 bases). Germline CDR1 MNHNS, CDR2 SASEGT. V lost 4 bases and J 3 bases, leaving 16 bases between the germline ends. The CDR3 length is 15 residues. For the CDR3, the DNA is TGTGCCAGCAGTGTAACCCTTAGGGGTTTCTACGAGCAGTACTTC. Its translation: CASSVTLRGFYEQYF.

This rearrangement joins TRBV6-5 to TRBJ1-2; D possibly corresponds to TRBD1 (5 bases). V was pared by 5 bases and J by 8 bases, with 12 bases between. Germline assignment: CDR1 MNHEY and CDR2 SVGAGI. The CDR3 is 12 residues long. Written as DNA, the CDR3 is TGTGCCAGCAGTACCCCCGACAGCGGCTACACCTTC. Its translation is CASSTPDSGYTF.

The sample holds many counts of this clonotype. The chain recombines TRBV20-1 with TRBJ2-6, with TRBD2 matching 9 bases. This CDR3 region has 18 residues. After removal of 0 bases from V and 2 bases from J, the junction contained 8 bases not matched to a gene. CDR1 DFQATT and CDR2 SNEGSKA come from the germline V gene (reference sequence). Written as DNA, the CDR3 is TGCAGTGCTAGAGATGGGTCGCGGGGGGGCGCTGGGGCCAACGTCCTGACTTTC. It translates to CSARDGSRGGAGANVLTF.

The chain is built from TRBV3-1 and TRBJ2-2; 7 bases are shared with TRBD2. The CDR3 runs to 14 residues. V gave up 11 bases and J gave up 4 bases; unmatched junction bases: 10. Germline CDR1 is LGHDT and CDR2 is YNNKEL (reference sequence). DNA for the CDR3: TGTGCCTGCTCGAGCGGGGTAGGCACCGGGGAGCTGTTTTTT. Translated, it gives CACSSGVGTGELFF.

CDR3 bases: TGTGCCAGCAGGCAACGACAGGGGACTGAAGCTTTCTTT. This gives the protein CASRQRQGTEAFF. The V call is TRBV12-3 or TRBV12-4, the J call TRBJ1-1; 8 bases line up with TRBD1. This CDR3 contains 13 residues. The V gene end was trimmed by 6 bases and the J gene end by 5 bases; junction bases not matched to a gene: 5.

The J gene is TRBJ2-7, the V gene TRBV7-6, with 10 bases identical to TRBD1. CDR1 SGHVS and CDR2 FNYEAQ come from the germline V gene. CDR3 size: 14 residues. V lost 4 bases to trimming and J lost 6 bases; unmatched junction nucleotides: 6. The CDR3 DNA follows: TGTGCCAGCAGCTATTCCGGGACAGGGGCCGAGCAGTACTTC. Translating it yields CASSYSGTGAEQYF. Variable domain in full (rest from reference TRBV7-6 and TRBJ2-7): GAGVSQSPRYKVTKRGQDVALRCDPISGHVSLYWYRQALGQGPEFLTYFNYEAQQDKSGLPNDRFSAERPEGSISTLTIQRTEQRDSAMYRCASSYSGTGAEQYFGPGTRLTVT.

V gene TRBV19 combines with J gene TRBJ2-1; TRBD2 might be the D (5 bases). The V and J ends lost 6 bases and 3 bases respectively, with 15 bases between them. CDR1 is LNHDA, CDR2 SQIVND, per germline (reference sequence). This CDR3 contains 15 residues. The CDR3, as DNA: TGTGCCAGTAGGGAGGCCCTGGATCACTACAATGAGCAGTTCTTC. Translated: CASREALDHYNEQFF.

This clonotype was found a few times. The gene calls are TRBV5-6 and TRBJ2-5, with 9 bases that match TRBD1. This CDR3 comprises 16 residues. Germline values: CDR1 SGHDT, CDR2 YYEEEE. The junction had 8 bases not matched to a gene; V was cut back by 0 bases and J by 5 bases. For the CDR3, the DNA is TGTGCCAGCAGCTTGGGTCCGGACAGGGGCCTTGAGACCCAGTACTTC. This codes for CASSLGPDRGLETQYF.

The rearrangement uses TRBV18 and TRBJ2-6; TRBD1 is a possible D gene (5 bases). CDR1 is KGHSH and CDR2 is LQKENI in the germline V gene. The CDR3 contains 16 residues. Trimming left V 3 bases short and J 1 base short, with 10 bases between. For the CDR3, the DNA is TGTGCCAGCTCACCCCGTCAGGGATCTGGGGCCAACGTCCTGACTTTC. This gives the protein CASSPRQGSGANVLTF.